The T cell receptor (beta chain) described here comes from a study of blood T cell repertoires in COVID-19. About the study: Samples taken during acute and convalescent COVID-19 were collected in the United States, Italy and Spain. PBMCs, B-cell-depleted T cells, or T cells provided the cDNA or gDNA that made up the material.

Per the study methods: Estimates of nucleated cell counts were drawn from the amplification of reference gene primers. The protocol was immunoSEQ multiplex PCR, while the TCRdb copy is restricted to in-frame clones and leaves out a portion. Clone size and the V and J calls come from that table; the DNA yielded D and trimming. The data show over 150,000 clones, with around 83% seen just once and 25% to 30% held by the top ten. The CDR3 runs to 16 residues. V was trimmed by 3 bases and J by 10 bases, leaving 20 bases between them. The germline V gene has CDR1 SGHNT and CDR2 YYREEE (reference sequence).

The source material was peripheral blood. The chain recombines TRBV5-4 with TRBJ1-6; possibly TRBD1 for D (5 bases). The source is a woman aged 60-75 years with acute or convalescent COVID-19. CDR3 DNA sequence: TGTGCCAGCAGCTCCCGGGGGGTTAACGGGGAATCACCCCTCCACTTT. It codes for CASSSRGVNGESPLHF.